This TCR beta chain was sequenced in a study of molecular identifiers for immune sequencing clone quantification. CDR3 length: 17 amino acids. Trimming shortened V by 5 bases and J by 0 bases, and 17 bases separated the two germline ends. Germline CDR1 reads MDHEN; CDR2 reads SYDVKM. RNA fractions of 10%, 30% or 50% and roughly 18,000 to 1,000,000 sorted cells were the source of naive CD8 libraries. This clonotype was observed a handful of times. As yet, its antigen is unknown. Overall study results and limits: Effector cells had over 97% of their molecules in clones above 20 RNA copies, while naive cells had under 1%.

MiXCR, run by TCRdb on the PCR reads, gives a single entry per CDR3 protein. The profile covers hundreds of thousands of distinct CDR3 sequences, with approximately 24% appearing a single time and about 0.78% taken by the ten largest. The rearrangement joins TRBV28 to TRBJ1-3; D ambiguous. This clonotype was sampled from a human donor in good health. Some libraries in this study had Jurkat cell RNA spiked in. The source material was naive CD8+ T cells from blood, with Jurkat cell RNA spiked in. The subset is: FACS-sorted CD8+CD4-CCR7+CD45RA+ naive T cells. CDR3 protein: CASSHGQPLYSGNTIYF. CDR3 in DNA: TGTGCCAGCAGTCACGGCCAGCCGCTGTACTCTGGAAACACCATATATTTT. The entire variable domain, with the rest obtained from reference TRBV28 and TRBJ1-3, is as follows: DVKVTQSSRYLVKRTGEKVFLECVQDMDHENMFWYRQDPGLGLRLIYFSYDVKMKEKGDIPEGYSVSREKKERFSLILESASTNQTSMYLCASSHGQPLYSGNTIYFGEGSWLTVV.